The rows below give T cell receptor beta chains drawn from one sample of a study of blood T cell repertoires in COVID-19. Clones were read by immunoSEQ multiplex PCR, and TCRdb kept only the in-frame ones, dropping some. The sample contains 450,000 or so clones, roughly 89% of which appear only once. Sequencing was carried out using peripheral blood. Receptors originate from a man younger than 35 with COVID-19, enrolled during active disease. Both conserved end residues are part of each CDR3. The D gene is left open where the match is weak. Some rows have no size entry. The others give once, few or many, or a class for an expanded clone.

j_call v_call d_call clone_size cdr3_nt cdr3_aa
TRBJ1-1 TRBV5-1 NA NA TGCGCCAGCAGCTTGGAAGGCAGGTTGAACACTGAAGCTTTCTTT CASSLEGRLNTEAFF
TRBJ2-5 TRBV18 TRBD1 NA TGTGCCAGCTCACAGTCGAAGGGGGCCGTGGAGACCCAGTACTTC CASSQSKGAVETQYF
TRBJ1-5 TRBV7-9 NA NA TGTGCCAGCAGCCGGGACTCGGGAGATCAGCCCCAGCATTTT CASSRDSGDQPQHF
TRBJ2-1 TRBV11-2 NA NA TGTGCCAGCAGAACTGTAAGGGGGTATAACAATGAGCAGTTCTTC CASRTVRGYNNEQFF
TRBJ2-2 TRBV7-9 NA NA TGTGCCAGCAGCCCACGTGCTAGAGGGATAGAGCTGTTTTTT CASSPRARGIELFF
TRBJ1-4 TRBV6-1 TRBD1 NA TGTGCCAGCAGTGAAGGGGGACAGCCTAATGAAAAACTGTTTTTT CASSEGGQPNEKLFF
TRBJ2-2 TRBV27 NA once TGTGCCAGTTCGCGGGGCACCGGGGAGCTGTTTTTT CASSRGTGELFF
TRBJ1-2 TRBV5-4 TRBD1 NA TGTGCCAGCAGCTCCCAACAGGGGGCCAATGGCTACACCTTC CASSSQQGANGYTF
TRBJ2-1 TRBV5-1 TRBD2 NA TGCGCCAGCAGCTTGACGTTAGCGGGAGACAATGAGCAGTTCTTC CASSLTLAGDNEQFF
TRBJ2-7 TRBV2 TRBD1 NA TGTGCCAGCAGCCTAGGGACAGGGGGCCGGGAGCAGTACTTC CASSLGTGGREQYF
TRBJ1-5 TRBV19 NA once TGTGCCAGTAGTACCGACAGGTTTAGCAATCAGCCCCAGCATTTT CASSTDRFSNQPQHF
TRBJ2-1 TRBV30 NA NA TGTGCCTGGAATCTGGCAGTCAAGCAGTTCTTC CAWNLAVKQFF